The 13 T cell receptor beta chains listed next were all sequenced from one sample in a study of blood T cell repertoires in COVID-19 (dated by TCRdb to the early 2020s). Library method: the immunoSEQ multiplex PCR assay. In TCRdb, the immuneACCESS table is reduced to in-frame sequences with V and J assigned. These tables do not hold every clone; where another copy was compared, an unresolved V gene accounts for under half, and the others remain unexplained. The table for this sample lists under 300,000 clones; 90% of them were counted only once. The ten largest clones capture around 2.3% of the sample. Material for sequencing was peripheral blood. These receptors were collected from an older woman with COVID-19, enrolled during active disease.

This rearrangement joins TRBV10-3 to TRBJ1-6; 10 nucleotides align to TRBD1. The CDR3 is 15 amino acids. Losses at the gene ends were 5 bases for V and 9 bases for J; bases not matched to a gene: 7. In germline, CDR1 is ENHRY, CDR2 SYGVKD. CDR3 region: CAISRDRGESSPLHF. The CDR3 DNA follows: TGTGCCATCAGTCGGGACAGGGGTGAAAGTTCACCCCTCCACTTT.

The table lists this clone with a few counts. The rearrangement joins TRBV6-5 to TRBJ1-6; the D gene is possibly TRBD1 (5 bases). V lost 1 base and J lost 8, with 9 bases in between. CDR1 is MNHEY and CDR2 is SVGAGI in the germline V gene. The length of the CDR3 is 14 residues. CDR3 region: CASSYWGRDSPLHF. In DNA form, the CDR3 reads TGTGCCAGCAGTTACTGGGGGAGGGATTCACCCCTCCACTTT.

The chain couples TRBV6-5 to TRBJ2-5; D possibly corresponds to TRBD2 (5 bases). The V gene lost 6 bases and the J gene lost 2 bases, with 10 bases spanning the gap. Germline values: CDR1 MNHEY, CDR2 SVGAGI. The CDR3 contains 13 residues. CDR3 nucleotide sequence: TGTGCCAGCAGCGGGCGCGGGCAAGAGACCCAGTACTTC. Translation gives CASSGRGQETQYF.

The J gene is TRBJ2-5, the V gene TRBV5-1; 7 nucleotides agree with TRBD1. V was pared by 4 bases and J by 2 bases, with 11 bases of the junction left unmatched. Germline V gene lookup returns CDR1 SGHRS and CDR2 YFSETQ. The CDR3 has 16 amino acids. CDR3 bases: TGCGCCAGCAGCCCCACCCGGGACAGTACTCAAGAGACCCAGTACTTC. This translates into CASSPTRDSTQETQYF.

The chain recombines TRBV30 with TRBJ2-7; D remains unclear. This CDR3 is built from 15 residues. Germline V gene data show CDR1 as GTSNPN and CDR2 as SVGIG (reference sequence). V lost 0 bases and J 6 bases, leaving 18 bases between the germline ends. The CDR3 region has the DNA TGTGCCTGGAGTGTACAACAAGGAACCCAGGCCGAGCAGTACTTC. Amino acid sequence: CAWSVQQGTQAEQYF.

The rearrangement joins TRBV18 to TRBJ2-4; the D gene is possibly TRBD2 (5 bases). The V end lost 2 bases, the J end lost 8 bases, and 22 bases lay between the germline ends. The CDR3 covers 17 residues. Per germline, CDR1 KGHSH and CDR2 LQKENI. The CDR3 protein is CASSPEAVQSGLDIQYF. Here the CDR3 DNA reads TGTGCCAGCTCACCAGAGGCAGTCCAAAGCGGATTAGACATTCAGTACTTC.

This rearrangement joins TRBV6-5 to TRBJ1-2; 9 positions match TRBD1. The V segment lost 9 bases and the J segment 5 bases; nucleotides outside the gene matches: 4. Germline V gene data show CDR1 as MNHEY and CDR2 as SVGAGI. CDR3 size: 12 residues. The CDR3 DNA is TGTGCCAGTGGGACAGGGATATATGGCTACACCTTC. Its protein product is CASGTGIYGYTF.

This chain joins TRBV7-3 and TRBJ2-2, with D perhaps matching TRBD1 (6 bases). The CDR3 is 15 residues long. Germline V gene sequence: CDR1 SGHTA, CDR2 FQGTGA. V was cut by 6 bases and J by 4 bases, with 15 bases left in between. CDR3 nucleotide sequence: TGTGCCAGCAGTCAGAATCAACAGGGCACCGGGGAGCTGTTTTTT. Translation: CASSQNQQGTGELFF.

The chain recombines TRBV30 with TRBJ1-2, with no clear D. The germline V and J ends were trimmed by 2 bases and 4 bases, with 8 bases remaining between them. This CDR3 has 12 residues. Germline V CDR1 and CDR2: GTSNPN, SVGIG (reference sequence). CDR3 in amino acids: CAWSRQGYGYTF. The CDR3 DNA sequence: TGTGCCTGGAGTCGACAAGGCTATGGCTACACCTTC.

The chain has TRBV7-2 and TRBJ2-7, with D uncertain. V was pared by 2 bases and J by 3 bases, with 14 bases between. This CDR3 is 15 amino acids long. The V gene's germline CDR1 is SGHTA and CDR2 FQGNSA. The CDR3 reads CASSLNPNPYYEQYF. The CDR3 DNA reads TGTGCCAGCAGCTTAAACCCTAACCCTTACTACGAGCAGTACTTC.

The chain has TRBV19 and TRBJ1-4, with 10 nucleotides matching TRBD1. CDR1 and CDR2 from the germline V gene are LNHDA and SQIVND (reference sequence). CDR3 length: 11 amino acids. CDR3 sequence reads: CAMGQGEKLFF. The CDR3 DNA reads as TGTGCGATGGGACAGGGGGAAAAACTGTTTTTT.

The chain uses TRBV30 and TRBJ1-1; D gene unclear. Trimming pared 4 bases from V and 1 base from J, leaving 13 bases between. The length of the CDR3 is 14 residues. Germline V gene sequence: CDR1 GTSNPN, CDR2 SVGIG (reference sequence). Written as DNA, the CDR3 is TGTGCCTGGACCGCTACAGTAGGGAACACTGAAGCTTTCTTT. Its translation is CAWTATVGNTEAFF.

This clone came up a few times. V and J are TRBV4-1 and TRBJ1-5, with no clear D. V lost 1 base, J lost 4 bases, and 11 bases lay in between. The CDR3 extends over 15 amino acids. Germline V gives CDR1 MGHRA, CDR2 YSYEKL. This CDR3 reads CASSQVMVGNQPQHF. CDR3 sequence (DNA): TGCGCCAGCAGCCAAGTGATGGTCGGGAATCAGCCCCAGCATTTT.